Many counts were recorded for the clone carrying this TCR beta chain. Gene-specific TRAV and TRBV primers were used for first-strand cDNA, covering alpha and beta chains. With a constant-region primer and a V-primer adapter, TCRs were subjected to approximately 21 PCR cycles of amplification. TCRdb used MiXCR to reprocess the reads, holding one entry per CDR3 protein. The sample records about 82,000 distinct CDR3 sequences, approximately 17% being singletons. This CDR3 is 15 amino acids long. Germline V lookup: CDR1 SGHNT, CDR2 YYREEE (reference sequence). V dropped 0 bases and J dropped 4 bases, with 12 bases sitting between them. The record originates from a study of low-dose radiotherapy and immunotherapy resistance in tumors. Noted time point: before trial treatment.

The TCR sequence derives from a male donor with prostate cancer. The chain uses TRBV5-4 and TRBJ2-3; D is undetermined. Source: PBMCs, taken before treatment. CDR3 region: CASSLGMLLSDTQYF. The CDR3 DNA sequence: TGTGCCAGCAGCTTGGGGATGTTACTCTCAGATACGCAGTATTTT.